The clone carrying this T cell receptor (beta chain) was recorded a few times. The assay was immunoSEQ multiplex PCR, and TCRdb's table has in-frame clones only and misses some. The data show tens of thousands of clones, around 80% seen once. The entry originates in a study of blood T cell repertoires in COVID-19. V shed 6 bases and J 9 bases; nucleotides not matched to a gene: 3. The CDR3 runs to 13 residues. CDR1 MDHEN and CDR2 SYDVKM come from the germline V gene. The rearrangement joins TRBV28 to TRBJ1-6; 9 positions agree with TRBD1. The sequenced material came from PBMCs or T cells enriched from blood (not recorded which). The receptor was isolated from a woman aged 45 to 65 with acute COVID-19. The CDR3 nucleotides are TGTGCCAGCAGCCCGGGACAGGGTTCACCCCTCCACTTT. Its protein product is CASSPGQGSPLHF.